This T cell receptor (beta chain) comes out of a study of blood T cells in healthy people across ages. CDR1 SGHKS and CDR2 YYEKEE come from the germline V gene (reference sequence). This CDR3 contains 16 residues. Unmatched junction bases numbered 6, after V lost 0 bases and J lost 1 base. Primers used in a second PCR of about 6 to 12 cycles were a sample-barcoded 5' primer and a J-beta primer mix. In TCRdb, the 5' RACE reads were re-called with MiXCR into one record per CDR3 protein. Of more than 1,400,000 distinct CDR3 sequences listed, around 39% are singletons. This receptor was obtained from a woman under 30 in good health. Sample: blood. The rearrangement links TRBV5-5 to TRBJ2-5; 7 bases are a match to TRBD1. The chain's CDR3 is CASSLGTGRTQETQYF. The CDR3 region has the DNA TGTGCCAGCAGCTTGGGGACAGGTCGTACCCAAGAGACCCAGTACTTC.